This TCR beta chain was captured in a study of follicular helper T cells after annual influenza vaccination. TCRdb keeps only in-frame clones here, not all; method: immunoSEQ multiplex PCR. The table includes about 10,000 clones, about 85% detected once. Time point defined: 2014-2015 season, 7 days after vaccination. Germline V gene data show CDR1 as SSHAT and CDR2 as FNYEAQ (reference sequence). The CDR3 runs 13 residues. Comment on this clone: At one of its ends the junction is not consistent with the germline gene, which may arise from a read error.

This TCR was sampled from an adult who received the influenza vaccine. The specimen comprised CXCR5- memory CD4+ T cells sorted from blood, sampled 7 days after influenza vaccination. The chain is built from TRBV7-7 and TRBJ2-1, with 7 nucleotides matching TRBD2. CDR3 region: CASSRGGGNEQFF. As DNA, the CDR3 is TGTGCTAGCAGCCGCGGCGGGGGAAATGAGCAGTTCTTC. Together with reference TRBV7-7 and TRBJ2-1, the CDR3 gives the full variable domain: GAGVSQSPRYKVTKRGQDVTLRCDPISSHATLYWYQQALGQGPEFLTYFNYEAQPDKSGLPSDRFSAERPEGSISTLTIQRTEQRDSAMYRCASSRGGGNEQFFGPGTRLTVL.